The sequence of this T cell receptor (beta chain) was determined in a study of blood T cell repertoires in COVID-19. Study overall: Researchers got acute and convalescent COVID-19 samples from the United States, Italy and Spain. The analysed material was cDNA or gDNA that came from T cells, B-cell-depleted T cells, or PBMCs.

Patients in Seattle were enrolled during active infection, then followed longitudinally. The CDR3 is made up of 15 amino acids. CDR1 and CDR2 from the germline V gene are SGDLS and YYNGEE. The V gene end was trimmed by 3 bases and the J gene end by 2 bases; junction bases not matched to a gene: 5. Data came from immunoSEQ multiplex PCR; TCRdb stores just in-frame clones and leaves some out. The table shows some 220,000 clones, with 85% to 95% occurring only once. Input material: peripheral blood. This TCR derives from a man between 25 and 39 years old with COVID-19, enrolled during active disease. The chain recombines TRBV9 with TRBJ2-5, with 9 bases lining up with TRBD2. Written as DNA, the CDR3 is TGTGCCAGCAGCGACAGCGGGGGGCTACAAGAGACCCAGTACTTC. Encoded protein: CASSDSGGLQETQYF. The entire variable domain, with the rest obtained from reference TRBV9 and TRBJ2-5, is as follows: DSGVTQTPKHLITATGQRVTLRCSPRSGDLSVYWYQQSLDQGLQFLIQYYNGEERAKGNILERFSAQQFPDLHSELNLSSLELGDSALYFCASSDSGGLQETQYFGPGTRLLVL.